The TCR beta chain under discussion was sequenced for a study of cytomegalovirus exposure and HLA in healthy donors. The repertoire was sequenced with immunoSEQ multiplex PCR; TCRdb's copy has only in-frame clones and lacks some. The sample lists about 140,000 clones; 86% were seen once. Study outcomes and limitations: Published work reported that the classifier diagnosed cytomegalovirus status with high specificity and sensitivity.

These donors were members of the 120-subject validation cohort, a group separate from the approximately 670-subject first cohort. The V gene's germline CDR1 is LNHDA and CDR2 SQIVND (reference sequence). With V trimmed by 6 bases and J by 2 bases, 3 bases remained unmatched. There are 13 residues in the CDR3. As to this clone: Its antigen is undetermined.

Sequences were obtained from PBMCs. The gene calls are TRBV19 and TRBJ2-7; 8 nucleotides line up with TRBD2. This clonotype was sampled from a young man in good health and CMV-seronegative. The DNA of the CDR3 is TGTGCCAGTAGAAGGCGGGGGGCCTACGAGCAGTACTTC. Translation: CASRRRGAYEQYF. The full variable domain, with the rest looked up from reference TRBV19 and TRBJ2-7, is DGGITQSPKYLFRKEGQNVTLSCEQNLNHDAMYWYRQDPGQGLRLIYYSQIVNDFQKGDIAEGYSVSREKKESFPLTVTSAQKNPTAFYLCASRRRGAYEQYFGPGTRLTVT.